This T cell receptor (beta chain) was documented in a study of CD8+CD57+ T cells in acquired aplastic anemia. Study-level points and caveats: CD8+ Simpson's diversity did not differ significantly between patients and controls. In common between the patients and the controls were approximately 28 CD8+ CDR3 sequences.

This CDR3 spans 14 amino acids. CDR1 SGDLS and CDR2 YYNGEE come from the germline V gene. V gave up 4 bases and J gave up 11 bases, with 16 bases separating them. This clonotype was seen repeatedly, ten times or more. No antigen is known for it. TCR beta VDJ and CDR3 profiling used genomic DNA as template. TCRdb passed the reads through MiXCR, listing each CDR3 protein once. The sample carries roughly 250,000 distinct CDR3 sequences, approximately 45% recorded once. An expansion of CD8+CD57+ cells by flow cytometry had been shown in patients chosen for sequencing. Each patient carried a diagnosis of severe acquired aplastic anemia. When blood sampling took place, the patients had received no therapy.

The chain employs TRBV9 and TRBJ1-6; no clear D gene. The TCR sequence derives from a human donor with aplastic anemia. The source material was sorted CD4+, CD8+, or CD8+CD57+ T cells (not recorded which) from PBMCs. CDR3 in amino acids: CASSPRTGMAPLHF. The CDR3 DNA is TGTGCCAGCAGCCCGCGGACGGGGATGGCACCCCTCCACTTT. The variable domain in full, with the rest retrieved from reference TRBV9 and TRBJ1-6, is DSGVTQTPKHLITATGQRVTLRCSPRSGDLSVYWYQQSLDQGLQFLIQYYNGEERAKGNILERFSAQQFPDLHSELNLSSLELGDSALYFCASSPRTGMAPLHFGNGTRLTVT.